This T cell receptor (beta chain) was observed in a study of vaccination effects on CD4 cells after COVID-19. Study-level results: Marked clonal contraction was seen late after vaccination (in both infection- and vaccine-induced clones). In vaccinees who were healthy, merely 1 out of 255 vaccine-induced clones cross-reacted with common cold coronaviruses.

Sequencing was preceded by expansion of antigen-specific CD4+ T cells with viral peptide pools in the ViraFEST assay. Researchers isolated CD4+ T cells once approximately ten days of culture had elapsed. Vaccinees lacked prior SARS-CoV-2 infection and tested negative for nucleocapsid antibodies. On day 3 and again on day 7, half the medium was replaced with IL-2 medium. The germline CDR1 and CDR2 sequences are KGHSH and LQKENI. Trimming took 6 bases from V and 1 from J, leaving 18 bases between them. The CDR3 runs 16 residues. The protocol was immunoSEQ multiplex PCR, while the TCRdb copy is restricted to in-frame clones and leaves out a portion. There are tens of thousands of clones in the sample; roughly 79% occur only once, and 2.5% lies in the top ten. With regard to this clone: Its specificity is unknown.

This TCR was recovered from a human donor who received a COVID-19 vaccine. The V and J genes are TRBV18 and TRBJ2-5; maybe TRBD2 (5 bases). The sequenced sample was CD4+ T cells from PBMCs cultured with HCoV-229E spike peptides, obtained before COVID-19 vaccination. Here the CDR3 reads CASSPPGGLPQETQYF. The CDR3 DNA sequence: TGTGCCAGCTCGCCTCCGGGCGGGTTACCCCAAGAGACCCAGTACTTC.